This T cell receptor (beta chain) was sequenced during a study of blood T cell repertoires in COVID-19. Study-level background: Samples taken during acute and convalescent COVID-19 were collected in the United States, Italy and Spain. Sources were T cells, B-cell-depleted T cells, or PBMCs; the material itself was cDNA or gDNA.

V lost 7 bases to trimming and J lost 8 bases; unmatched junction nucleotides: 11. The CDR3 contains 14 residues. The germline CDR1 and CDR2 sequences are LNHDA and SQIVND (reference sequence). Authors' analysis steps: Reference gene primers were amplified, and this amplification served to estimate nucleated cell counts. The method was immunoSEQ multiplex PCR; TCRdb's version includes in-frame clones alone and lacks a portion of them. V and J calls and clone size are copied from that table; D and trimming were computed from the DNA. The table records approximately 240,000 clones, around 80% of them present only once.

Specimen: peripheral blood. The origin of this receptor is a woman aged 40 to 50 who had recovered from COVID-19. The chain uses TRBV19 and TRBJ1-2, with 9 bases identical to TRBD1. CDR3 sequence: CASTQTGGRRGYTF. CDR3 DNA sequence: TGTGCCAGTACCCAGACAGGGGGACGGCGAGGCTACACCTTC.